The entry below gives a single TCR beta chain sequence along with its context. In the original processing: Nucleated cell counts were estimated from reference gene primer amplification. Some clones are missing from TCRdb's copy, which holds only in-frame ones; the method was immunoSEQ multiplex PCR. That table gives V, J and clone size, and the DNA gave D and trimming. The data contain some 190,000 clones, around 80% of them seen just once; the ten biggest clones take up around a sixth. With 1 base removed from V and 4 bases from J, the gap between germline ends came to 10 bases. The CDR3 loop spans 14 amino acids. Per the germline V gene, CDR1 is SNHLY and CDR2 is FYNNEI. The source of the sample is a study of blood T cell repertoires in COVID-19. Study-wide context: Sample material is recorded as cDNA or gDNA derived from T cells, B-cell-depleted T cells, or PBMCs.

The sample comprised PBMCs or T cells enriched from blood (not recorded which). The clonotype originates from a woman aged 45 to 65 with acute COVID-19. V gene TRBV2 combines with J gene TRBJ1-2, with unresolved D. The CDR3 region is CASSEVDAGYGYTF. The CDR3 bases are TGTGCCAGCAGTGAAGTCGACGCGGGCTATGGCTACACCTTC.